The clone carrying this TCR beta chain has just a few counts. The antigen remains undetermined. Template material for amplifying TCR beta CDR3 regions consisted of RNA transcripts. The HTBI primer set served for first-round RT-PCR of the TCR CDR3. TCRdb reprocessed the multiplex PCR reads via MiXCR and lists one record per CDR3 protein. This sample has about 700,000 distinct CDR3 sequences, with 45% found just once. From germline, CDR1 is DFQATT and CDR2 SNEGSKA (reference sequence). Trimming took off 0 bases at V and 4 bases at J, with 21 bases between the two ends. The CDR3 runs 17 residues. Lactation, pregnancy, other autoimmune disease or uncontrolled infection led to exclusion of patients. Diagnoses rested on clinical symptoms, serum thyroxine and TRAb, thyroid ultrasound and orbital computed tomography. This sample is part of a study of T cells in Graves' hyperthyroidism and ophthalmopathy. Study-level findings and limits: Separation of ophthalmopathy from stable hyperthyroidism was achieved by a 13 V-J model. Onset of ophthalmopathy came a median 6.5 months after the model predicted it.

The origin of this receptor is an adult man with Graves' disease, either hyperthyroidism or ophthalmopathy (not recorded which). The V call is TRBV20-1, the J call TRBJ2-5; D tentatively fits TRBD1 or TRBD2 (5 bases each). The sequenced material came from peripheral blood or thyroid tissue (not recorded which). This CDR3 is CSARDPVSVGAGETQYF. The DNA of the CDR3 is TGCAGTGCTAGAGATCCTGTTAGCGTAGGGGCGGGAGAGACCCAGTACTTC.